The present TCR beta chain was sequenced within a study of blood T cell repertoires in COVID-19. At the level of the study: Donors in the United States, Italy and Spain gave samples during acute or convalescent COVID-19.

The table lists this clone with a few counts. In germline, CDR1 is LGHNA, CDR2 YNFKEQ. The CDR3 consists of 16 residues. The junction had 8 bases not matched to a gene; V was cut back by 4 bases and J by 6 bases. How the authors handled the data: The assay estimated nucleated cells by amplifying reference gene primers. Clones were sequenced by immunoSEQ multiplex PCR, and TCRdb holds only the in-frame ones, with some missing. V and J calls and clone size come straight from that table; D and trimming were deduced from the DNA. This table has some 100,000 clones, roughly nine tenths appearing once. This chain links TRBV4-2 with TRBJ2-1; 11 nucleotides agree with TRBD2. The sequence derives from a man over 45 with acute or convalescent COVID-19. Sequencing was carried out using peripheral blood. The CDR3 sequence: CASSRRAGTSGNEQFF. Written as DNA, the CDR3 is TGTGCCAGCAGCCGGAGGGCCGGGACTAGCGGCAATGAGCAGTTCTTC.